This is a list of T cell receptor beta chains from one sample in a study of cytomegalovirus exposure and HLA in healthy donors. Produced via immunoSEQ multiplex PCR; TCRdb's table is partial and in-frame only. The repertoire holds roughly 150,000 clones, with about four fifths as singletons. Source material: PBMCs. These receptors came from a man aged 25 to 40 in good health. The conserved cysteine and the conserved F or W are not part of the CDR3 here.

V	J	CDR3
TRBV11-2	TRBJ2-1	ASSLALSDNEQF
TRBV11-2	TRBJ1-2	ASSSPRQGGYT
TRBV7-9	TRBJ2-2	ASSLAGGAGELF
TRBV29-1	TRBJ1-2	SVEQGAWGYT
TRBV7-8	TRBJ2-1	ASSLVVTDRPNNEQF
TRBV5-8	TRBJ2-2	ASSLGGSGSFTGELF
TRBV25-1	TRBJ2-7	AISPASSYEQY
TRBV27	TRBJ2-1	ATSSIGGSSYNEQF
TRBV6-5	TRBJ2-1	ASTTGQGSGNEQF
TRBV10-3	TRBJ2-7	AISLAGAAEEQY
TRBV30	TRBJ1-6	AWSTTWSSSYNSPLH
TRBV4-1	TRBJ2-7	ASSQVWGQGNEQY
TRBV11-3	TRBJ2-1	ASKPGGEQF
TRBV11-1	TRBJ2-2	ASSLLAGGPRGELF
TRBV30	TRBJ1-1	AWSVTVNTEAF
TRBV30	TRBJ1-1	AWTVNSEAF
TRBV10-2	TRBJ1-2	ASSVLGTSGDGYT
TRBV6-6	TRBJ2-2	ASSSASGYTGELF